These 25 T cell receptor beta chains originate from one sample sequenced in a study of blood T cell repertoires in COVID-19 (dated by TCRdb to 2018 to 2021). The protocol used for the library was the immunoSEQ multiplex PCR assay. Imported from immuneACCESS, the table was reduced by TCRdb to in-frame sequences with V and J called. These copies leave out some clones; in studies compared against another copy, an unresolved V gene accounts for under half, and the cause of the remainder is not known. The sample table shows just over 150,000 clones, and roughly 90% are seen once. 4.8% of the sample rests with the top ten. The sample was peripheral blood. These receptors were taken from a man under 40 with COVID-19, enrolled during active disease.

The chain employs TRBV5-8 and TRBJ2-7; D is possibly TRBD2 (6 bases). Trimming left V 3 bases short and J 3 bases short, with 16 bases between. This CDR3 comprises 15 residues. Germline V gene data show CDR1 as SGHTS and CDR2 as YDEGEE. The CDR3 DNA sequence: TGTGCCAGCAGCTCTTCCCCGGGAGTTTACTACGAGCAGTACTTC. Protein product: CASSSSPGVYYEQYF. The full variable domain, its missing parts supplied by reference TRBV5-8 and TRBJ2-7, is EAGVTQSPTHLIKTRGQQATLRCSPISGHTSVYWYQQALGLGLQFLLWYDEGEERNRGNFPPRFSGRQFPNYSSELNVNALELEDSALYLCASSSSPGVYYEQYFGPGTRLTVT.

The rearrangement joins TRBV14 to TRBJ2-1, with 8 nucleotides matching TRBD1. J was trimmed by 6 bases and V by 4 bases; bases with no gene match: 11. The CDR3 length is 16 residues. The V gene's germline CDR1 is SGHDN and CDR2 FVKESK. CDR3 nucleotides: TGTGCCAGCAGCCGACTTACAGGGGGGTTAGCCAATGAGCAGTTCTTC. Protein: CASSRLTGGLANEQFF.

The V and J genes are TRBV28 and TRBJ1-2, with D possibly matching TRBD1 (5 bases). CDR3 length: 14 amino acids. The ends were cut back, 4 bases at V and 6 bases at J, with 15 bases in the middle. Germline V CDR1 and CDR2: MDHEN, SYDVKM. The CDR3 region has the DNA TGTGCCAGCAGTTACCCTGGCAGGGCCAATGGCTACACCTTC. It yields the protein CASSYPGRANGYTF.

The V call is TRBV5-6, the J call TRBJ2-7; D is uncertain. With 0 bases removed from V and 9 bases from J, the gap between germline ends came to 13 bases. The length of the CDR3 is 13 residues. The germline V gene encodes CDR1 SGHDT and CDR2 YYEEEE. CDR3 in amino acids: CASSLVVASGQYF. The CDR3 DNA follows: TGTGCCAGCAGCTTGGTTGTAGCCAGTGGGCAGTACTTC.

This sequence joins TRBV27 and TRBJ2-5; 9 nucleotides align to TRBD1. Germline-derived CDR1 and CDR2 are MNHEY and SMNVEV (reference sequence). V was pared by 6 bases and J by 4 bases, with 15 bases of the junction left unmatched. This CDR3 is 17 amino acids long. The CDR3: CASRSGTGSLLGETQYF. Here the CDR3 DNA reads TGTGCCAGCAGATCCGGGACAGGGTCTCTATTGGGAGAGACCCAGTACTTC.

The V call is TRBV6-5, the J call TRBJ2-5; 13 bases are a match to TRBD2. The germline gives CDR1 MNHEY, CDR2 SVGAGI. V gave up 6 bases and J gave up 4 bases; unmatched junction bases: 5. The CDR3 consists of 15 residues. This CDR3 is CASRMTSGRLETQYF. The CDR3, as DNA: TGTGCCAGCAGAATGACTAGCGGGAGGCTAGAGACCCAGTACTTC.

The chain recombines TRBV11-2 with TRBJ1-2; a weak D match, TRBD1 (6 bases). V was clipped by 5 bases and J by 8 bases, with 18 bases between them. Per germline, CDR1 SGHAT and CDR2 FQNNGV. The CDR3 totals 14 residues. CDR3 residues: CASSPVGGGAGYTF. The DNA for the CDR3 is TGTGCCAGCAGCCCTGTGGGGGGGGGCGCCGGCTACACCTTC.

The J gene is TRBJ2-3, the V gene TRBV23-1, with D uncertain. TRBV23-1 falls under the ORF class, with uncertain function. The CDR3 consists of 16 residues. V shed 0 bases and J shed 0 bases, with 10 bases lying between them. CDR3 region: CASSQSYSISTDTQYF. CDR3 coding DNA: TGCGCCAGCAGTCAATCGTACAGCATAAGCACAGATACGCAGTATTTT.

The DNA of the CDR3 is TGTGCCAGCAGCTTCGGGACAGGGTTAGACGAGCAGTACTTC. This sequence encodes CASSFGTGLDEQYF. V usage is TRBV5-6 and J usage is TRBJ2-7, with 9 bases matching TRBD1. The germline V gene has CDR1 SGHDT and CDR2 YYEEEE. This CDR3 contains 14 residues. Trimming at V came to 2 bases and at J to 5 bases, leaving 5 bases not matched to a gene.

CDR3 coding DNA: TGTGCCAGCTTGGGACAGGGGAACTATGGCTACACCTTC. Its translation: CASLGQGNYGYTF. V usage is TRBV6-5 and J usage is TRBJ1-2; 10 bases are shared with TRBD1. The germline V gene encodes CDR1 MNHEY and CDR2 SVGAGI. Trimming removed 8 bases from V and 2 bases from J; junction bases left unmatched: 2. The CDR3 totals 13 residues.

This rearrangement joins TRBV25-1 to TRBJ1-4; D call uncertain. The length of the CDR3 is 15 residues. Trimming shortened V by 0 bases and J by 5 bases, and 10 bases separated the two germline ends. Germline lookup yields CDR1 MGHDK and CDR2 SYGVNS. The CDR3 region is CASSEYGRENEKLFF. The CDR3 bases are TGTGCCAGCAGTGAATACGGCCGGGAGAATGAAAAACTGTTTTTT.

The J gene is TRBJ2-1, the V gene TRBV10-3, with 8 bases that match TRBD2. The V gene end was trimmed by 6 bases and the J gene end by 10 bases; junction bases not matched to a gene: 2. CDR1 is ENHRY and CDR2 is SYGVKD in the germline V gene. The CDR3 length is 11 residues. The CDR3 DNA is TGTGCCATCAGCTTAGCGGGAGAGCAGTTCTTC. Amino acid sequence: CAISLAGEQFF.

This chain uses TRBV28 with TRBJ2-7; TRBD2 matches 9 bases. Germline CDR1 and CDR2: MDHEN and SYDVKM. The CDR3 consists of 14 residues. V lost 3 bases and J lost 8; bases outside the gene matches: 8. This CDR3 is CASSLVSGSPQQYF. The CDR3 region has the DNA TGTGCCAGCAGTTTGGTTAGCGGGAGTCCTCAGCAGTACTTC.

The gene calls are TRBV28 and TRBJ1-4, with a possible D match to TRBD1 (6 bases). V lost 4 bases, J lost 3 bases, and 6 bases lay in between. Germline values: CDR1 MDHEN, CDR2 SYDVKM. This CDR3 spans 13 amino acids. The CDR3 DNA follows: TGTGCCAGCAGTTGGACAGCTAATGAAAAACTGTTTTTT. It translates to CASSWTANEKLFF.

CDR3 in DNA: TGTGCCAGCAGTTTATTGTCCCTCTCCACAGATACGCAGTATTTT. Its protein is CASSLLSLSTDTQYF. V usage is TRBV28 and J usage is TRBJ2-3; D remains ambiguous. CDR1 and CDR2 from the germline V gene are MDHEN and SYDVKM. V was trimmed by 1 base and J by 2 bases, leaving 10 bases between them. The CDR3 totals 15 residues. The full variable domain, completed using reference TRBV28 and TRBJ2-3, is DVKVTQSSRYLVKRTGEKVFLECVQDMDHENMFWYRQDPGLGLRLIYFSYDVKMKEKGDIPEGYSVSREKKERFSLILESASTNQTSMYLCASSLLSLSTDTQYFGPGTRLTVL.

The chain uses TRBV2 and TRBJ2-3; tentatively, D is TRBD2 (6 bases). With 3 bases removed from V and 2 bases from J, the gap between germline ends came to 12 bases. Looked up from germline, CDR1 is SNHLY and CDR2 is FYNNEI. The CDR3 consists of 15 residues. CDR3 sequence reads: CASSEDYQTTDTQYF. The CDR3 coding sequence is TGTGCCAGCAGTGAGGACTACCAAACCACAGATACGCAGTATTTT.

This clone was counted once. The chain combines TRBV5-5 with TRBJ1-1; a weak D match, TRBD1 (5 bases). This CDR3 has 14 residues. The germline CDR1 and CDR2 sequences are SGHKS and YYEKEE (reference sequence). The ends were cut back, 5 bases at V and 1 base at J, with 12 bases in the middle. The chain's CDR3 is CASRPGTGNTEAFF. In DNA, the CDR3 is TGTGCCAGCAGGCCCGGGACTGGGAACACTGAAGCTTTCTTT.

J is TRBJ2-7 and V is TRBV7-2, with TRBD2 matching over 11 bases. This CDR3 is built from 17 residues. Trimming removed 5 bases from V and 0 bases from J; junction bases left unmatched: 9. Germline V CDR1 and CDR2: SGHTA, FQGNSA. CDR3 nucleotides: TGTGCCAGCAGCAGATCTAGCGGGGGGCGGTACTCCTACGAGCAGTACTTC. Its protein product is CASSRSSGGRYSYEQYF.

V and J are TRBV9 and TRBJ2-1; D call uncertain. Germline CDR1 SGDLS, CDR2 YYNGEE. V was cut by 0 bases and J by 6 bases, with 10 bases left in between. This CDR3 comprises 14 residues. The CDR3 region has the DNA TGTGCCAGCAGCGTAGGGTCACTCGCCAATGAGCAGTTCTTC. Amino acid sequence: CASSVGSLANEQFF. Supplemented by reference TRBV9 and TRBJ2-1, the full variable domain reads DSGVTQTPKHLITATGQRVTLRCSPRSGDLSVYWYQQSLDQGLQFLIQYYNGEERAKGNILERFSAQQFPDLHSELNLSSLELGDSALYFCASSVGSLANEQFFGPGTRLTVL.

This CDR3 reads CASSSVDRGYGYTF. CDR3 sequence (DNA): TGTGCCAGCAGCTCGGTAGACAGGGGCTATGGCTACACCTTC. The V gene is TRBV5-4, the J gene TRBJ1-2; the match to TRBD1 covers 8 bases. V lost 3 bases and J lost 4; bases outside the gene matches: 5. Germline V gene sequence: CDR1 SGHNT, CDR2 YYREEE (reference sequence). The CDR3 runs 14 residues.

The chain joins TRBV5-1 to TRBJ2-7; no definite D call. The CDR3 runs to 11 residues. Germline V gene sequence: CDR1 SGHRS, CDR2 YFSETQ. V was clipped by 3 bases and J by 6 bases, with 7 bases between them. The CDR3 DNA sequence: TGCGCCAGCAGCTCCCTGGCCGAGCAGTACTTC. Protein product: CASSSLAEQYF.

V gene TRBV11-2 combines with J gene TRBJ2-5; D remains ambiguous. Trimming left V 4 bases short and J 2 bases short, with 14 bases between. The CDR3 is made up of 15 amino acids. CDR1 SGHAT and CDR2 FQNNGV come from the germline V gene. CDR3 nucleotides: TGTGCCAGCAGCTCCCTTAAAGGAGCGCAAGAGACCCAGTACTTC. Translation: CASSSLKGAQETQYF.

This clone was recorded only once. The chain uses TRBV7-2 and TRBJ2-5; 8 bases are shared with TRBD1. This CDR3 has 14 residues. Germline V gene sequence: CDR1 SGHTA, CDR2 FQGNSA. V lost 6 bases and J lost 4; bases outside the gene matches: 7. The CDR3: CASSQNTGGETQYF. CDR3 nucleotide sequence: TGTGCCAGCAGTCAAAACACAGGGGGAGAGACCCAGTACTTC.

This clone turned up a few times. This rearrangement joins TRBV12-3 or TRBV12-4 to TRBJ1-5; no firm D call. V lost 11 bases and J lost 1, with 12 bases in between. This CDR3 has 13 amino acids. DNA for the CDR3: TGTGCCTCTTGCGTCAGGAGCAATCAGCCCCAGCATTTT. Translating it yields CASCVRSNQPQHF.

As regards this clone: Other nucleotide sequences in the sample specify the same CDR3. This rearrangement joins TRBV27 to TRBJ2-7, with a tentative D call TRBD2 (7 bases). The CDR3 consists of 19 residues. Germline V gene lookup returns CDR1 MNHEY and CDR2 SMNVEV (reference sequence). V lost 11 bases, J lost 5 bases, and 37 bases lay in between. CDR3 bases: TGTGCCGGGGGGGCAGGGGAACATCCCCCACATCCCCTACTGAACGAGCAGTACTTC. This gives the protein CAGGAGEHPPHPLLNEQYF.